This T cell receptor (beta chain) was sequenced during a study of T cell repertoires in cytomegalovirus infection. Study information: HLA-C-restricted CMV epitopes, recently identified, and well-studied HLA-B-restricted ones were used by the study. TCR beta signatures that were public indicated CMV infection and matching HLA type.

There are 15 residues in the CDR3. Germline values: CDR1 LNHDA, CDR2 SQIVND (reference sequence). Trimming removed 5 bases from V and 4 bases from J; junction bases left unmatched: 9. TCRdb re-analysed the reads in MiXCR, keeping a single row per CDR3 protein. The repertoire has some 320,000 distinct CDR3 sequences, about 27% of them found once; the top ten carry about 20%. With regard to this clonotype: The antigen is not known.

The clonotype originates from a human donor in good health (CMV status not recorded). Some clones in this sample may be carry-over from other donors' samples. The chain employs TRBV19 and TRBJ1-2, with 8 bases aligning to TRBD1. The starting material was cultured PBMCs, obtained from culture after CMV antigen stimulation. Here the CDR3 DNA reads TGTGCCAGTAGTGCGAGGACAGGGCCAGTCTATGGCTACACCTTC. Translated: CASSARTGPVYGYTF.